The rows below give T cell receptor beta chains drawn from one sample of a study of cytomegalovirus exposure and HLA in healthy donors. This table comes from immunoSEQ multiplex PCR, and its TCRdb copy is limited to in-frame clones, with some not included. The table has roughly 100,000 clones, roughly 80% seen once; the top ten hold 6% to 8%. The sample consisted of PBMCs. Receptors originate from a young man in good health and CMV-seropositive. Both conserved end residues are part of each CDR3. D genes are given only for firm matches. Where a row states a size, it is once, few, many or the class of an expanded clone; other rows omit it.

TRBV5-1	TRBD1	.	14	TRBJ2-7	TGCGCCAGCAGCTTCCAAGGACAGGGACGAGAGCAGTACTTC	CASSFQGQGREQYF
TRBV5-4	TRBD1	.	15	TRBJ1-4	TGTGCCAGCAGCCCCGTAACAGGGGTGAATGAAAAACTGTTTTTT	CASSPVTGVNEKLFF
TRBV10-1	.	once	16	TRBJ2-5	TGCGCCAGCAGTGAGAGTTGGAGTAGCGGACGTGAGACCCAGTACTTC	CASSESWSSGRETQYF
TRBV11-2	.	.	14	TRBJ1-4	TGTGCCAGCAGCTTAGGCCAGATTAATGAAAAACTGTTTTTT	CASSLGQINEKLFF
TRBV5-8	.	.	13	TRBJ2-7	TGTGCCAGCAGCAAAGACTTCTCCTACGAGCAGTACTTC	CASSKDFSYEQYF
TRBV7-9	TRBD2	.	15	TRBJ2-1	TGTGCCAGCAGCTTAGAAGCGGGGGCCCCCAATGAGCAGTTCTTC	CASSLEAGAPNEQFF
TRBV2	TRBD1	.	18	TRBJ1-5	TGTGCCAGCAGTCGTCCCGGGACAGGGGGCGAAGCTCGGTTGGCCCAGCATTTT	CASSRPGTGGEARLAQHF
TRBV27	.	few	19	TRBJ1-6	TGTGCCAGCAGTTCTCGGGGGTCTTTAAGGTGGGTCTATAATTCACCCCTCCACTTT	CASSSRGSLRWVYNSPLHF
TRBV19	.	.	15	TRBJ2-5	TGTGCCAGTAGTCCGAGGACAGCCTTCCAAGAGACCCAGTACTTC	CASSPRTAFQETQYF
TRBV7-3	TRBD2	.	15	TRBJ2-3	TGTGCCAGCAGCTTGGGGACTACCCGATGGGATACGCAGTATTTT	CASSLGTTRWDTQYF